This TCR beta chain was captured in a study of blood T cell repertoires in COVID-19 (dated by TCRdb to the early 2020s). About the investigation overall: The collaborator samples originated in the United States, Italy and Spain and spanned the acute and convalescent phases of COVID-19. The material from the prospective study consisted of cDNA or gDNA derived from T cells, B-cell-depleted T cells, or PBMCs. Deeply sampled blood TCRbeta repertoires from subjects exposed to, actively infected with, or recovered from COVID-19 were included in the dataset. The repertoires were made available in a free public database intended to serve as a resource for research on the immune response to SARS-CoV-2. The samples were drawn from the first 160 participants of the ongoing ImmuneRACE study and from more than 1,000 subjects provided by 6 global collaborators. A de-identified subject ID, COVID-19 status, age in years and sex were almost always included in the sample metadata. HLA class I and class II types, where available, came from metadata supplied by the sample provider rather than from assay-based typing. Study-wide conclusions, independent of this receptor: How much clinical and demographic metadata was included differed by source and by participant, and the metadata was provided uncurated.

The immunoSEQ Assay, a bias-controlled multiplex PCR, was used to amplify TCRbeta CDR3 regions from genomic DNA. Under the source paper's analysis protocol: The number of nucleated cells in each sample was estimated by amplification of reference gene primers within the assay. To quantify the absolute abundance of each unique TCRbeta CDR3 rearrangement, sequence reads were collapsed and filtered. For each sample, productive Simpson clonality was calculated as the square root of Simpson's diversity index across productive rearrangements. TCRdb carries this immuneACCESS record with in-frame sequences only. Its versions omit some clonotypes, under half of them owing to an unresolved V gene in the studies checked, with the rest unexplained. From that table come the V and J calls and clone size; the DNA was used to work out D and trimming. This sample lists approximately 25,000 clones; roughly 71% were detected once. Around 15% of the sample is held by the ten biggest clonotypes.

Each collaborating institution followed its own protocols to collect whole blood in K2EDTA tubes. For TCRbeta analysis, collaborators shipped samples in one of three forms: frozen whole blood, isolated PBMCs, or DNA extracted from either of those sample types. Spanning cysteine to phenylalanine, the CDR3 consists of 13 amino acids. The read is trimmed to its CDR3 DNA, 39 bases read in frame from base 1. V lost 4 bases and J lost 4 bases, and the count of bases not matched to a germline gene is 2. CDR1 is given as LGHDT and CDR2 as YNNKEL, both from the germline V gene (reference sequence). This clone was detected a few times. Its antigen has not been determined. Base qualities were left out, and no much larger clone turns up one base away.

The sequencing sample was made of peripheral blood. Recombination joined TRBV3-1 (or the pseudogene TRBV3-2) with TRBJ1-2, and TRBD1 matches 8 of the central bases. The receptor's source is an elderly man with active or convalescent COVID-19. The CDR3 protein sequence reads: CASSPDRGYGYTF. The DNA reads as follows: TGTGCCAGCAGCCCTGACAGGGGCTATGGCTACACCTTC.